This T cell receptor (beta chain) was captured in a study of blood T cell repertoires in COVID-19. The wider study: Samples of COVID-19 (acute and convalescent) were obtained from the United States, Italy and Spain. Sources were T cells, B-cell-depleted T cells, or PBMCs; the material itself was cDNA or gDNA.

This clone has just a few counts. In the original analysis: The assay estimated nucleated cells by amplifying reference gene primers. TCRdb's copy holds only in-frame clones and misses some; the assay was immunoSEQ multiplex PCR. Clonal size and the V and J genes are those of that table, whereas D and trimming came from the DNA. The table includes 100,000 or so clones, around 88% detected once. Trimming stripped 5 bases from V and 2 bases from J, with 13 bases between. This CDR3 comprises 14 residues. CDR1 is SGHAT, CDR2 FQNNGV, per germline. Sequencing was carried out using peripheral blood. The rearrangement uses TRBV11-2 and TRBJ2-7; no clear D. This TCR derives from a man aged 55 to 70 with acute or convalescent COVID-19. CDR3 bases: TGTGCCAGCAGCACCCAACTAACCGCCTACGAGCAGTACTTC. Translated: CASSTQLTAYEQYF.